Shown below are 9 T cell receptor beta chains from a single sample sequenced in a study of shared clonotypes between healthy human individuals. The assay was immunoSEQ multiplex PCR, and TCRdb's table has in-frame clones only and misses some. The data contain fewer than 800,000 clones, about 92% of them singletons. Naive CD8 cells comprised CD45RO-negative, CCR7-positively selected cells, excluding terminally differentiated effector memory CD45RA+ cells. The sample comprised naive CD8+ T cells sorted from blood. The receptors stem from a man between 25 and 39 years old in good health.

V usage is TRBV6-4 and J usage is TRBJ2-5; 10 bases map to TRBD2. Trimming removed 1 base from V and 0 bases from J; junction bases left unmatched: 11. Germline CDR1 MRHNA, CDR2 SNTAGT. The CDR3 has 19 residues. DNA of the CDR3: TGTGCCAGCAGTGACTGGCTAGCGGGAGACGGGGGCTACCAAGAGACCCAGTACTTC. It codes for CASSDWLAGDGGYQETQYF.

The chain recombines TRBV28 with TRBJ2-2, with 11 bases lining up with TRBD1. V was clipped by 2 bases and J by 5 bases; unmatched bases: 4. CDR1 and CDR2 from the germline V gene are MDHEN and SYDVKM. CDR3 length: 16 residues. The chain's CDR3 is CASSLIGTGGTGELFF. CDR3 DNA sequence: TGTGCCAGCAGTTTAATAGGGACAGGGGGGACCGGGGAGCTGTTTTTT.

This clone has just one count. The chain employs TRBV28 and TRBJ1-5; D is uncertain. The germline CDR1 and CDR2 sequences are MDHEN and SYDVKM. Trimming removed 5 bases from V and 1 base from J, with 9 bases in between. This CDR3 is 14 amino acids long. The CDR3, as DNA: TGTGCCAGCAGTCGGAGCTGGAGCAATCAGCCCCAGCATTTT. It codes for CASSRSWSNQPQHF.

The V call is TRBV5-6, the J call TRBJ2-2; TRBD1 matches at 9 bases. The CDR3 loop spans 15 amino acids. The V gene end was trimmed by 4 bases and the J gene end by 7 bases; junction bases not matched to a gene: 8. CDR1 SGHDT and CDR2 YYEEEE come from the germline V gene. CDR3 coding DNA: TGTGCCAGCAGCCCGACGGGACAGGGTTTCGGGGAGCTGTTTTTT. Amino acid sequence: CASSPTGQGFGELFF.

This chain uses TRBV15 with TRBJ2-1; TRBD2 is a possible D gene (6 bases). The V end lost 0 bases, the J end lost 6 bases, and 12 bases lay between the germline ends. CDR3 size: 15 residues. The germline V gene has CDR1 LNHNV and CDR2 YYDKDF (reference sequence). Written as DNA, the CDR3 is TGTGCCACCAGCAGAGATCGGGACTTCCTCAATGAGCAGTTCTTC. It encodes CATSRDRDFLNEQFF.

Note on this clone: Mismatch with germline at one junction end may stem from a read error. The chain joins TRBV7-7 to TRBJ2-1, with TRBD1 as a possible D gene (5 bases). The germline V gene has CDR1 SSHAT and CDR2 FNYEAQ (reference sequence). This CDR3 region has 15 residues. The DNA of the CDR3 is TGTGCTAGCAGCTTATTAGGACAACCAGGCGATGAGCAGTTCTTC. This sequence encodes CASSLLGQPGDEQFF.

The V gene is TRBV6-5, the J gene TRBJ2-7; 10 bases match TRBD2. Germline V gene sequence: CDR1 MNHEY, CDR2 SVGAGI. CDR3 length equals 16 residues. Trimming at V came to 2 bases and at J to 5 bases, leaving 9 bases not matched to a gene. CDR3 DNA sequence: TGTGCCAGCAGTTACATCAGCGGGAGGGCGTCTGACGAGCAGTACTTC. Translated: CASSYISGRASDEQYF.

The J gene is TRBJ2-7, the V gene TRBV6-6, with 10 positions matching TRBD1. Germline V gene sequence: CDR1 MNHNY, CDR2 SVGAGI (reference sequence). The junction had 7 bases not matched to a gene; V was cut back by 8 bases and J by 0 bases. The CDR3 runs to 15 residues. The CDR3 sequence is CASSRGTGDSYEQYF. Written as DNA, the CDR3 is TGTGCCAGCTCCCGGGGGACAGGGGACTCCTACGAGCAGTACTTC.

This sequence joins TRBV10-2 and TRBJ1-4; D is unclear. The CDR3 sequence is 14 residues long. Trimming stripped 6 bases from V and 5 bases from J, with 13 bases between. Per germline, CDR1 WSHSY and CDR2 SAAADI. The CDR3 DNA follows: TGCGCCAGCAGCCAGCCGGGCATGAATGAAAAACTGTTTTTT. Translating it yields CASSQPGMNEKLFF.